The 20 T cell receptor beta chains below all came from one sample that was sequenced in a study of blood T cell repertoires in COVID-19. Data came from immunoSEQ multiplex PCR; TCRdb stores just in-frame clones and leaves some out. The data show about 300,000 clones, about 87% seen once. Sequencing was done on a sample of peripheral blood. These receptors all come from a woman between 50 and 59 years old with COVID-19, enrolled during active disease.

For the CDR3, the DNA is TGTGCCAGTAGTATAGACCGCCAGAATGAAAAACTGTTTTTT. Its protein product is CASSIDRQNEKLFF. The chain links TRBV19 to TRBJ1-4; the D is unclear. CDR3 length: 14 amino acids. Trimming shortened V by 0 bases and J by 5 bases, and 7 bases separated the two germline ends. CDR1 and CDR2 from the germline V gene are LNHDA and SQIVND (reference sequence).

The chain carries TRBV4-2 and TRBJ2-6, with TRBD2 matching 14 bases. The V and J ends lost 4 bases and 1 base, in that order; junction bases with no gene match: 3. This CDR3 region has 18 residues. The germline CDR1 and CDR2 sequences are LGHNA and YNFKEQ. In DNA, the CDR3 is TGTGCCAGCAGCCCCAGGACTAGCGGGAGGTCTGGGGCCAACGTCCTGACTTTC. Protein product: CASSPRTSGRSGANVLTF.

As regards this clone: One end of the junction fails to match germline, which may point to a read error. The chain has TRBV7-7 and TRBJ1-6, with D tentatively TRBD1 (5 bases). CDR3 length: 14 amino acids. The germline gives CDR1 SSHAT, CDR2 FNYEAQ (reference sequence). The CDR3 sequence: CASSPGQGVSPLHF. DNA of the CDR3: TGTGCTAGCAGCCCCGGACAAGGCGTATCACCCCTCCACTTT.

The chain joins TRBV7-2 to TRBJ2-2, with 13 bases fitting TRBD2. The J segment lost 7 bases and the V segment lost 4 bases, leaving 6 bases of the junction unmatched. This CDR3 spans 16 amino acids. Germline V gene sequence: CDR1 SGHTA, CDR2 FQGNSA. The CDR3 sequence: CASSSRTSGRGGELFF. The CDR3 DNA sequence: TGTGCCAGCAGCTCCCGGACTAGCGGGAGAGGCGGGGAGCTGTTTTTT. The full variable domain, rest sourced from reference TRBV7-2 and TRBJ2-2, is GAGVSQSPSNKVTEKGKDVELRCDPISGHTALYWYRQSLGQGLEFLIYFQGNSAPDKSGLPSDRFSAERTGGSVSTLTIQRTQQEDSAVYLCASSSRTSGRGGELFFGEGSRLTVL.

The count of this clone is one. V gene TRBV9 combines with J gene TRBJ2-1; TRBD2 aligns across 12 bases. The CDR3 covers 15 residues. Trimming took 4 bases from V and 12 from J; bases not matched to a gene: 11. CDR1 SGDLS and CDR2 YYNGEE come from the germline V gene. CDR3: CASSQPGLAGMGQFF. DNA of the CDR3: TGTGCCAGCAGCCAACCGGGACTAGCGGGTATGGGGCAGTTCTTC.

The chain couples TRBV7-2 to TRBJ2-1, with TRBD2 matching over 8 bases. In germline, CDR1 is SGHTA, CDR2 FQGNSA. With 1 base clipped from V and 0 bases from J, the junction kept 5 bases outside the gene matches. This CDR3 region has 17 residues. The DNA of the CDR3 is TGTGCCAGCAGCTTAGGTTGGGCGGGAGGCTCCTACAATGAGCAGTTCTTC. It translates to CASSLGWAGGSYNEQFF.

The rearrangement joins TRBV7-6 to TRBJ1-1; D is unresolved. CDR1 is SGHVS, CDR2 FNYEAQ, per germline. The CDR3 loop spans 15 amino acids. V was clipped by 5 bases and J by 0 bases, with 13 bases between them. CDR3: CASSLWAGLNTEAFF. CDR3 coding DNA: TGTGCCAGCAGCCTCTGGGCCGGTCTGAACACTGAAGCTTTCTTT.

J is TRBJ2-7 and V is TRBV7-9; 12 bases are a match to TRBD2. Trimming at V came to 5 bases and at J to 2 bases, leaving 7 bases not matched to a gene. CDR3 length: 16 residues. Germline V gives CDR1 SEHNR, CDR2 FQNEAQ (reference sequence). The CDR3 here is CASSTRTSGTPYEQYF. The DNA for the CDR3 is TGTGCCAGCAGCACCCGGACTAGCGGGACCCCCTACGAGCAGTACTTC. The full variable domain, with the rest looked up from reference TRBV7-9 and TRBJ2-7, is DTGVSQNPRHKITKRGQNVTFRCDPISEHNRLYWYRQTLGQGPEFLTYFQNEAQLEKSRLLSDRFSAERPKGSFSTLEIQRTEQGDSAMYLCASSTRTSGTPYEQYFGPGTRLTVT.

The gene calls are TRBV6-2 or TRBV6-3 and TRBJ2-3; 10 bases fit TRBD2. The germline V gene encodes CDR1 MNHEY and CDR2 SVGEGT. The CDR3 runs 16 residues. V dropped 4 bases and J dropped 6; count of bases not matched to a gene: 10. CDR3 sequence: CASSSPSGRALDTQYF. DNA for the CDR3: TGTGCCAGCAGTTCTCCCAGCGGGAGGGCCTTGGATACGCAGTATTTT.

The chain carries TRBV18 and TRBJ2-1, with 7 bases identical to TRBD1. Germline CDR1 reads KGHSH; CDR2 reads LQKENI. V lost 6 bases to trimming and J lost 8 bases; unmatched junction nucleotides: 10. The CDR3 has 14 residues. The CDR3 DNA follows: TGTGCCAGCTCCCCCGGGACAGCCAAGGATGAGCAGTTCTTC. Amino acid sequence: CASSPGTAKDEQFF.

The chain is built from TRBV6-5 and TRBJ1-2; possible D gene TRBD1, 5 bases. With 5 bases removed from V and 3 bases from J, the gap between germline ends came to 10 bases. Germline V gene lookup returns CDR1 MNHEY and CDR2 SVGAGI. The length of the CDR3 is 13 residues. In DNA, the CDR3 is TGTGCCAGCAGTCCGGAAGGGGACTATGGCTACACCTTC. Amino acids: CASSPEGDYGYTF.

The chain employs TRBV27 and TRBJ2-2; 8 bases match TRBD1. The CDR3 is 17 residues long. The junction had 14 bases not matched to a gene; V was cut back by 8 bases and J by 3 bases. Germline V gives CDR1 MNHEY, CDR2 SMNVEV (reference sequence). For the CDR3, the DNA is TGTGCCAGCGGACCGAGAACTACAGGGGGGTACACCGGGGAGCTGTTTTTT. It is translated as CASGPRTTGGYTGELFF.

This chain connects TRBV27 to TRBJ2-4, with 8 bases that match TRBD2. J was trimmed by 3 bases and V by 0 bases; bases with no gene match: 10. The CDR3 has 18 amino acids. Germline lookup yields CDR1 MNHEY and CDR2 SMNVEV (reference sequence). The CDR3 DNA sequence: TGTGCCAGCAGTTTATCGATAGGTCGGGAGGGAGGCAAAAACATTCAGTACTTC. Amino acid sequence: CASSLSIGREGGKNIQYF.

A few counts support this clone. The gene calls are TRBV2 and TRBJ1-2; no firm D call. Trimming stripped 6 bases from V and 0 bases from J, with 11 bases between. Germline-derived CDR1 and CDR2 are SNHLY and FYNNEI. This CDR3 comprises 14 residues. Here the CDR3 reads CASSPGPANYGYTF. The CDR3 DNA follows: TGTGCCAGCAGCCCCGGTCCCGCTAACTATGGCTACACCTTC.

J is TRBJ1-2 and V is TRBV19; D is ambiguous. The germline V gene has CDR1 LNHDA and CDR2 SQIVND (reference sequence). The CDR3 is made up of 14 amino acids. V lost 6 bases and J 0 bases, leaving 11 bases between the germline ends. CDR3 in DNA: TGTGCCAGTAGCGATGGAGGCTCTAACTATGGCTACACCTTC. Its protein product is CASSDGGSNYGYTF. Full variable domain (rest looked up from reference TRBV19 and TRBJ1-2): DGGITQSPKYLFRKEGQNVTLSCEQNLNHDAMYWYRQDPGQGLRLIYYSQIVNDFQKGDIAEGYSVSREKKESFPLTVTSAQKNPTAFYLCASSDGGSNYGYTFGSGTRLTVV.

A remark on this clone: The junction departs from germline at one end; a sequencing error may be responsible. The chain uses TRBV19 and TRBJ2-2; the D gene is possibly TRBD2 (5 bases). The CDR3 has 13 residues. The germline CDR1 and CDR2 sequences are LNHDA and SQIVND (reference sequence). The CDR3 coding sequence is TGTGCCAGTAGTCTAGACTACTACGGGGAGCTGTTTTTT. It translates to CASSLDYYGELFF.

This chain uses TRBV29-1 with TRBJ1-2, with D perhaps matching TRBD1 (6 bases). The germline V gene has CDR1 SQVTM and CDR2 ANQGSEA. V lost 1 base and J 5 bases, leaving 14 bases between the germline ends. The CDR3 totals 14 residues. The CDR3 nucleotides are TGCAGCGTTGAAGGATCGACAGGCGCTTATGGCTACACCTTC. Translating it yields CSVEGSTGAYGYTF.

This sequence joins TRBV18 and TRBJ1-1, with 9 bases fitting TRBD1. The length of the CDR3 is 13 residues. CDR1 and CDR2 from the germline V gene are KGHSH and LQKENI. After removal of 10 bases from V and 3 bases from J, the junction contained 6 bases not matched to a gene. As DNA, the CDR3 is TGTGCCACCCGGCGGGACAGGGACACTGAAGCTTTCTTT. It yields the protein CATRRDRDTEAFF.

The gene calls are TRBV6-1 and TRBJ1-2; no firm D call. Deletions cut 4 bases from V and 3 bases from J, with 18 bases between. This CDR3 region has 16 residues. CDR1 and CDR2 from the germline V gene are MNHNS and SASEGT. The CDR3, as DNA: TGTGCCAGCAGTGCTTCTCTAACTAGGGCATACTATGGCTACACCTTC. Translating gives CASSASLTRAYYGYTF.

The J gene is TRBJ2-3, the V gene TRBV6-5; TRBD2 is a possible D gene (6 bases). The V end lost 6 bases, the J end lost 1 base, and 14 bases lay between the germline ends. This CDR3 comprises 15 residues. The V gene's germline CDR1 is MNHEY and CDR2 SVGAGI. The CDR3 bases are TGTGCCAGCAGCCTAGGGATAGCGGGCACAGATACGCAGTATTTT. It codes for CASSLGIAGTDTQYF.